This entry lists 10 T cell receptor beta chains sequenced from one sample in a study of response to subunit inactivated influenza vaccine. TCRdb fed the RT-PCR reads into MiXCR, producing one record per CDR3 protein. Of a few hundred thousand distinct CDR3 sequences detected, over 20% appear once; the ten largest clones hold about a tenth. The sequences come from PBMCs from blood, collected 21 months after vaccination. All receptors derive from a man aged 50-75 years who received an inactivated influenza vaccine.

The chain uses TRBV24-1 and TRBJ2-1; D is possibly TRBD1 (6 bases). With 5 bases removed from V and 10 bases from J, the gap between germline ends came to 11 bases. Germline lookup yields CDR1 KGHDR and CDR2 SFDVKD. This CDR3 is built from 12 residues. CDR3 region: CATSVGGLEQFF. In DNA form, the CDR3 reads TGTGCCACCAGTGTTGGGGGCTTGGAGCAGTTCTTC.

This clonotype was recorded a few times. The gene calls are TRBV29-1 and TRBJ1-2; D perhaps matches TRBD1 (6 bases). Trimming left V 1 base short and J 8 bases short, with 17 bases between. Germline CDR1 SQVTM, CDR2 ANQGSEA. The CDR3 contains 14 residues. The CDR3 DNA is TGCAGCGTTGAAGCCCTGGGAAGCCAGGGGGGCTACACCTTC. The encoded protein is CSVEALGSQGGYTF.

Notes on this clonotype: At one boundary the junction diverges from the germline segment, which might be a read error. The chain carries TRBV10-2 and TRBJ2-7; tentatively, D is TRBD2 (5 bases). The CDR3 loop spans 16 amino acids. Germline CDR1 WSHSY, CDR2 SAAADI. This CDR3 is CASSEMVARSSYEQHF. The CDR3 DNA is TGCGCCAGCAGTGAGATGGTAGCGCGAAGCTCCTACGAGCAGCACTTC.

In this sample, this clonotype turned up many times. The genes are TRBV5-6 and TRBJ2-1; D unclear. This CDR3 has 14 amino acids. The germline V gene has CDR1 SGHDT and CDR2 YYEEEE. V was shortened by 4 bases and J by 3 bases, with 11 bases between the two germline ends. CDR3 protein: CASSPPLYYNEQFF. CDR3 nucleotides: TGTGCCAGCAGCCCCCCCCTTTACTACAATGAGCAGTTCTTC.

The rearrangement links TRBV5-1 to TRBJ2-5, with 11 bases fitting TRBD2. There are 15 residues in the CDR3. From germline, CDR1 is SGHRS and CDR2 YFSETQ. V was clipped by 4 bases and J by 2 bases; unmatched bases: 4. The CDR3 region has the DNA TGCGCCAGCAGCCCCGGGACTAGCGGACAAGAGACCCAGTACTTC. Protein product: CASSPGTSGQETQYF.

The chain links TRBV11-3 to TRBJ2-7, with 7 bases matching TRBD1. Germline assignment: CDR1 SGHNT and CDR2 YENEEA. The CDR3 covers 13 residues. Trimming took 6 bases from V and 5 from J; bases not matched to a gene: 7. The CDR3 region is CASSPGQSNEQYF. CDR3 bases: TGTGCCAGCAGTCCGGGACAGTCAAACGAGCAGTACTTC.

V is TRBV15 and J is TRBJ2-1; possibly TRBD2 for D (5 bases). The ends were cut back, 3 bases at V and 0 bases at J, with 9 bases in the middle. Germline values: CDR1 LNHNV, CDR2 YYDKDF (reference sequence). The CDR3 has 15 amino acids. For the CDR3, the DNA is TGTGCCACCAGCAGGGACTTAGGCTCCTACAATGAGCAGTTCTTC. This codes for CATSRDLGSYNEQFF.

V is TRBV12-3 or TRBV12-4 and J is TRBJ2-2; D is perhaps TRBD1 (6 bases). V lost 7 bases, J lost 8 bases, and 17 bases lay in between. This CDR3 comprises 14 residues. CDR3 in amino acids: CASTPQGTRGELFF. The CDR3 DNA follows: TGTGCCAGCACCCCCCAGGGGACCAGGGGGGAGCTGTTTTTT.

This chain uses TRBV25-1 with TRBJ2-7; D not resolved. This CDR3 is 11 amino acids long. Germline values: CDR1 MGHDK, CDR2 SYGVNS. Between the trimmed V and J ends, which lost 1 base and 7 bases, there was a span of 5 bases. The DNA for the CDR3 is TGTGCCAGCAGTGAATTAACGGAGCAGTACTTC. It encodes CASSELTEQYF.

The chain has TRBV10-3 and TRBJ1-2, with TRBD1 identical over 8 bases. With V trimmed by 4 bases and J by 0 bases, 4 bases remained unmatched. This CDR3 has 15 amino acids. Germline V gene lookup returns CDR1 ENHRY and CDR2 SYGVKD. The CDR3 here is CAISGTGRTNYGYTF. CDR3 nucleotide sequence: TGTGCCATCAGTGGGACAGGGCGAACTAACTATGGCTACACCTTC.